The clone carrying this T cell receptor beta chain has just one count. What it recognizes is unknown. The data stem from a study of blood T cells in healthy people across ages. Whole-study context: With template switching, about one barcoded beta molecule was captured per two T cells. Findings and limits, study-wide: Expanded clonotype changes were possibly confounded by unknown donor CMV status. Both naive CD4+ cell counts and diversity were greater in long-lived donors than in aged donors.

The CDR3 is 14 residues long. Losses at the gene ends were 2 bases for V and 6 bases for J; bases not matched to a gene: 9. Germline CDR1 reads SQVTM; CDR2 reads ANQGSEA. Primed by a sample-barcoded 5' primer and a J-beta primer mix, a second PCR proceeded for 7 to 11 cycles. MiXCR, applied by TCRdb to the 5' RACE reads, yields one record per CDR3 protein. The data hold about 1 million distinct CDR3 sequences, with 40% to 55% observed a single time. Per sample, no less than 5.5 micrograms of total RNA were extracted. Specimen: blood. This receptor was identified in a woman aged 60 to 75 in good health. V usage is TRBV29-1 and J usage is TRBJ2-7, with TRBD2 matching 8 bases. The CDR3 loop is CSVEIAGKLCEQYF. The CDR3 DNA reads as TGCAGCGTTGAAATAGCGGGAAAGCTATGCGAGCAGTACTTC.